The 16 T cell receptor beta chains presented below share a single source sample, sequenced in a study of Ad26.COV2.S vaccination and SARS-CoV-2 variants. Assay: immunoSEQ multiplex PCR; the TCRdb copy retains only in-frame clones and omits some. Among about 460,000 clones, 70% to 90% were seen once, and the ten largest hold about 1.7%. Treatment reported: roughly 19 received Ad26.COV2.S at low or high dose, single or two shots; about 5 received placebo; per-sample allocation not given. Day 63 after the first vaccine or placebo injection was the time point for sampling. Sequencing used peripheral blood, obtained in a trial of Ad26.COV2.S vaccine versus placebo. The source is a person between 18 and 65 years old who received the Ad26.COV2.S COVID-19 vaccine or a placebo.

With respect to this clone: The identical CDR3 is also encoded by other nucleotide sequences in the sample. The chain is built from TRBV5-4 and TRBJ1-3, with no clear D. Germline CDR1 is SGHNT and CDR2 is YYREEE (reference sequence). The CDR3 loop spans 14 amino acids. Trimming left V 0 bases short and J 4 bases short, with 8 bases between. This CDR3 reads CASSLDRAGNTIYF. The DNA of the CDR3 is TGTGCCAGCAGCTTGGACCGAGCCGGAAACACCATATATTTT.

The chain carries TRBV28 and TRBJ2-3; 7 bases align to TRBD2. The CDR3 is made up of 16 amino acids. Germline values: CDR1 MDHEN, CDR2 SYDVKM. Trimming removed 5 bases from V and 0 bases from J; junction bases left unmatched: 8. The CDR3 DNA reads TGTGCCAGCAGTGATGAGACTAGCTGGAGCACAGATACGCAGTATTTT. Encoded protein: CASSDETSWSTDTQYF. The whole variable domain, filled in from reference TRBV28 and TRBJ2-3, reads DVKVTQSSRYLVKRTGEKVFLECVQDMDHENMFWYRQDPGLGLRLIYFSYDVKMKEKGDIPEGYSVSREKKERFSLILESASTNQTSMYLCASSDETSWSTDTQYFGPGTRLTVL.

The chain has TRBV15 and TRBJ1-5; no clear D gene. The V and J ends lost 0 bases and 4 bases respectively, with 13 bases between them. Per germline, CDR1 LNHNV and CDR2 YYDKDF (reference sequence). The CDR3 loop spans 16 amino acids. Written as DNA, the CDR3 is TGTGCCACCAGCAGAGATCTCGGGCAGATAAATCAGCCCCAGCATTTT. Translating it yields CATSRDLGQINQPQHF.

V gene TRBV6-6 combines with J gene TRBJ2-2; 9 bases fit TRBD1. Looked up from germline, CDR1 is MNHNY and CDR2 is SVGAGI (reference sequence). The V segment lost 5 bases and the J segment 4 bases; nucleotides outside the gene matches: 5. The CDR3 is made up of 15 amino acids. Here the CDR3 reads CASSGTGFGTGELFF. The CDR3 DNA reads TGTGCCAGCAGTGGGACAGGGTTCGGCACCGGGGAGCTGTTTTTT.

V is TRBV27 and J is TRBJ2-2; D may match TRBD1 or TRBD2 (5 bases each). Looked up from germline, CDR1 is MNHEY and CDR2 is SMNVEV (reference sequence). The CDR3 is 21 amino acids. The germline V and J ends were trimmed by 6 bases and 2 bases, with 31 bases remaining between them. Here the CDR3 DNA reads TGTGCCAGCAGCAGATGGGGATGGAGCGGACAAAATACAATTAACACCGGGGAGCTGTTTTTT. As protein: CASSRWGWSGQNTINTGELFF.

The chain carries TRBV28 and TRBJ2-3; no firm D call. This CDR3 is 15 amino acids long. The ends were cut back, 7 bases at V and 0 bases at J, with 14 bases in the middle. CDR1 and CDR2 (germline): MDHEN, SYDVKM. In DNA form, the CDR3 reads TGTGCCAGCAAGACGGGCGCTACTAGCACAGATACGCAGTATTTT. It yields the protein CASKTGATSTDTQYF.

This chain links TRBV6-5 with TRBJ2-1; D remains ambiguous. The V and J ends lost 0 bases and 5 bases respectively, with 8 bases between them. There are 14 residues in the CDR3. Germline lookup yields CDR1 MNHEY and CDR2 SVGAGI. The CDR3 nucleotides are TGTGCCAGCAGTTACTCGCTCGCTAACAATGAGCAGTTCTTC. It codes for CASSYSLANNEQFF.

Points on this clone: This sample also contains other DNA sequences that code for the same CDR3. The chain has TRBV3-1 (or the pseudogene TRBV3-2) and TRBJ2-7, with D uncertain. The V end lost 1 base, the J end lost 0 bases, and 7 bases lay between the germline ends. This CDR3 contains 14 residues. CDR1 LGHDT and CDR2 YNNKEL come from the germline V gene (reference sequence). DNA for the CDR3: TGTGCCAGCAGCCAAGCGGGCATCTCCTACGAGCAGTACTTC. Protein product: CASSQAGISYEQYF.

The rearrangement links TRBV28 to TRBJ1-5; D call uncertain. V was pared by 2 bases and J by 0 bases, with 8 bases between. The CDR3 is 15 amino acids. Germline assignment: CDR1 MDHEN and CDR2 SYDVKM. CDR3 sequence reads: CASSLRKHSNQPQHF. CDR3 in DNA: TGTGCCAGCAGTTTACGCAAGCATAGCAATCAGCCCCAGCATTTT. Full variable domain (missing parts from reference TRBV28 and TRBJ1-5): DVKVTQSSRYLVKRTGEKVFLECVQDMDHENMFWYRQDPGLGLRLIYFSYDVKMKEKGDIPEGYSVSREKKERFSLILESASTNQTSMYLCASSLRKHSNQPQHFGDGTRLSIL.

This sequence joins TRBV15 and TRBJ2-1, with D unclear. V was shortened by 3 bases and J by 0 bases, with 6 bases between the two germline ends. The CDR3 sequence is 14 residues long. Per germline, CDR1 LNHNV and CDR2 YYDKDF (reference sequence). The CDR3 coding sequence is TGTGCCACCAGCAGGGCTAGCTCCTACAATGAGCAGTTCTTC. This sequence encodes CATSRASSYNEQFF.

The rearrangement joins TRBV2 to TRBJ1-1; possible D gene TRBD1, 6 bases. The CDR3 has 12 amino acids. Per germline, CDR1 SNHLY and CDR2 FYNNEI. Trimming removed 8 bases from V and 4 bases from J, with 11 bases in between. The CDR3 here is CASRRGGTEAFF. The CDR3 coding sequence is TGTGCCAGCCGACGAGGGGGCACTGAAGCTTTCTTT.

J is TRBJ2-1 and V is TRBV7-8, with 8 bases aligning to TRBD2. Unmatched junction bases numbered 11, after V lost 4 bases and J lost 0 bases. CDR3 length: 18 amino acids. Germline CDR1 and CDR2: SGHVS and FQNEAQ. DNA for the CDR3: TGTGCCAGCAGCTCGATTAGCGGGACATCAAGCTCCTACAATGAGCAGTTCTTC. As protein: CASSSISGTSSSYNEQFF.

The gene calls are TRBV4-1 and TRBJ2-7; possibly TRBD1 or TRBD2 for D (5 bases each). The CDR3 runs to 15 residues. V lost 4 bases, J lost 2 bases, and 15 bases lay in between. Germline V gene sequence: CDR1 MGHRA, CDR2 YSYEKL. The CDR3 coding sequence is TGCGCCAGCAGCCGAGGGAACGAGGGGACCTACGAGCAGTACTTC. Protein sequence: CASSRGNEGTYEQYF.

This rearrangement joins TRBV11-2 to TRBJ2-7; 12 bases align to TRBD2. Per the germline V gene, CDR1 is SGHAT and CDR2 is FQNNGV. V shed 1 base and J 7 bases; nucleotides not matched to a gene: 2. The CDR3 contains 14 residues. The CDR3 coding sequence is TGTGCCAGCAGCTTAGTAACTAGCGGGGGGGAGCAGTACTTC. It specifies CASSLVTSGGEQYF.

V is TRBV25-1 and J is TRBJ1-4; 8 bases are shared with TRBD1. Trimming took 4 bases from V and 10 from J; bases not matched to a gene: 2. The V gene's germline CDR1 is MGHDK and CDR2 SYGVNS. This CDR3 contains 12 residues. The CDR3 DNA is TGTGCCAGCAGTGGACAGGGGAGAAAACTGTTTTTT. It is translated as CASSGQGRKLFF.

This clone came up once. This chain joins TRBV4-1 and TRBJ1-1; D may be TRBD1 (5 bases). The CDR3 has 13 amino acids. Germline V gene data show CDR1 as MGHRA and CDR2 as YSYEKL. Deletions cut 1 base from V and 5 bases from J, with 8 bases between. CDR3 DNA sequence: TGCGCCAGCAGCCAAGTAGAGGGGACTGAAGCTTTCTTT. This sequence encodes CASSQVEGTEAFF.